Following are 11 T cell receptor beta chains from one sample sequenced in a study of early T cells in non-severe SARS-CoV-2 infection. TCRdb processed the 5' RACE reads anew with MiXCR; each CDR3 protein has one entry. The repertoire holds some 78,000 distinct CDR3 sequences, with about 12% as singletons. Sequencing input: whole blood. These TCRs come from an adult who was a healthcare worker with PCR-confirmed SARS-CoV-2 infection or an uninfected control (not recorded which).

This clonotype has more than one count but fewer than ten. CDR3 region: CASSLGAGRNYNSPLHF. DNA of the CDR3: TGCGCCAGCAGCTTGGGGGCCGGCAGGAACTATAATTCACCCCTCCACTTT. The rearrangement joins TRBV5-1 to TRBJ1-6; D is unresolved. V was shortened by 0 bases and J by 3 bases, with 13 bases between the two germline ends. CDR1 is SGHRS and CDR2 is YFSETQ in the germline V gene. This CDR3 is 17 amino acids long.

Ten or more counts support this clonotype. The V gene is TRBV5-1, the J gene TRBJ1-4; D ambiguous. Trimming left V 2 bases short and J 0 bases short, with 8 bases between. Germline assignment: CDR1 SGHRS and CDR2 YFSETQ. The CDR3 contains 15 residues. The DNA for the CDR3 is TGCGCCAGCAGCTTCTCACCGGCAACTAATGAAAAACTGTTTTTT. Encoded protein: CASSFSPATNEKLFF.

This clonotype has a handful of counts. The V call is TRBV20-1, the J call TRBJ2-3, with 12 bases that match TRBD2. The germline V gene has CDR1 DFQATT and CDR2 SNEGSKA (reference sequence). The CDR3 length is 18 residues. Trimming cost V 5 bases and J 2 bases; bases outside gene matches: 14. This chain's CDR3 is CSAGGLAGLSPFTDTQYF. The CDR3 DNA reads TGCAGTGCTGGAGGACTAGCGGGATTGTCACCTTTCACAGATACGCAGTATTTT.

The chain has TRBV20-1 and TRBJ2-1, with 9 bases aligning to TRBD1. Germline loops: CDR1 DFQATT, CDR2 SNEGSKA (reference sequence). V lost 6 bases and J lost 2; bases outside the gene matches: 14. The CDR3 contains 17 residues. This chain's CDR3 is CSAMFSGDRATYNEQFF. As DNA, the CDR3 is TGCAGTGCAATGTTCTCGGGGGACAGGGCCACCTACAATGAGCAGTTCTTC.

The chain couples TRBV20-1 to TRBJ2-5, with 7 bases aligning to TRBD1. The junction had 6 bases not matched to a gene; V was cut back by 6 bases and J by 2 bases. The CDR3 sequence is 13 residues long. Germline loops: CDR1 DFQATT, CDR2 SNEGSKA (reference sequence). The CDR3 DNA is TGCAGTGCCTCCGGGGACAGTCAAGAGACCCAGTACTTC. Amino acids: CSASGDSQETQYF.

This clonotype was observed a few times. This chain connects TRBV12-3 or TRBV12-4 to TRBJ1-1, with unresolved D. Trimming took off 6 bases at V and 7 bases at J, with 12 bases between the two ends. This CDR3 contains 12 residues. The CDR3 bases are TGTGCCAGCAGGGCGAGAGGCCGTGAAGCTTTCTTT. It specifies CASRARGREAFF.

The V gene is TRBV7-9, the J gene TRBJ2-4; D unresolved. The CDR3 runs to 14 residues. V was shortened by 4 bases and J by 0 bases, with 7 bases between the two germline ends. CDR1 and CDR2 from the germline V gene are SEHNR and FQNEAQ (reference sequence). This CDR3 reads CASSSRIAKNIQYF. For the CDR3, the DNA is TGTGCCAGCAGCTCTCGTATAGCCAAAAACATTCAGTACTTC.

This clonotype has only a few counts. The CDR3 nucleotides read TGCAGCGTTGCAGGGGTAGAGCGAGGAAACACCATATATTTT. Its translation is CSVAGVERGNTIYF. The V call is TRBV29-1, the J call TRBJ1-3, with TRBD1 as a possible D gene (6 bases). Germline lookup yields CDR1 SQVTM and CDR2 ANQGSEA. This CDR3 comprises 14 residues. Trimming left V 4 bases short and J 4 bases short, with 14 bases between. The full variable domain, with the rest looked up from reference TRBV29-1 and TRBJ1-3, is SAVISQKPSRDICQRGTSLTIQCQVDSQVTMMFWYRQQPGQSLTLIATANQGSEATYESGFVIDKFPISRPNLTFSTLTVSNMSPEDSSIYLCSVAGVERGNTIYFGEGSWLTVV.

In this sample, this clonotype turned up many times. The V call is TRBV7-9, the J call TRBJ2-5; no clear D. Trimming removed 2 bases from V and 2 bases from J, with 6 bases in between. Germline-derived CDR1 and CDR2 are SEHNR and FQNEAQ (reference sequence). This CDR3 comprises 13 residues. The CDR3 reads CASSLNRQETQYF. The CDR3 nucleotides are TGTGCCAGCAGCTTAAACAGACAAGAGACCCAGTACTTC. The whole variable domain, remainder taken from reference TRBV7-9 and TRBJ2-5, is DTGVSQNPRHKITKRGQNVTFRCDPISEHNRLYWYRQTLGQGPEFLTYFQNEAQLEKSRLLSDRFSAERPKGSFSTLEIQRTEQGDSAMYLCASSLNRQETQYFGPGTRLLVL.

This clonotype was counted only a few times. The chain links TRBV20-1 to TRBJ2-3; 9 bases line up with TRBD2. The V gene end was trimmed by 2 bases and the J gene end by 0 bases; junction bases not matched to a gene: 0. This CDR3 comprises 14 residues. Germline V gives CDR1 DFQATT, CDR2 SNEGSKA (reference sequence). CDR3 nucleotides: TGCAGTGCTAGACTAGCGGGGAGCACAGATACGCAGTATTTT. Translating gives CSARLAGSTDTQYF.

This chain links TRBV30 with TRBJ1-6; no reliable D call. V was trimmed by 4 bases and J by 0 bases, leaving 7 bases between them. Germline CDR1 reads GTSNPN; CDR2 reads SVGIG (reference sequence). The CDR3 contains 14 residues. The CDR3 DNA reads TGTGCCTGGACGCGGACCTCCTATAATTCACCCCTCCACTTT. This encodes CAWTRTSYNSPLHF.